Listed below are T cell receptor beta chains from one sample, sequenced in a study of cytomegalovirus exposure and HLA in healthy donors. The repertoire was sequenced with immunoSEQ multiplex PCR; TCRdb's copy has only in-frame clones and lacks some. Of some 150,000 clones detected, approximately 88% appear once; the ten largest clones hold about 3.5%. Sequencing input: PBMCs. The origin of the receptors is a woman under 30 in good health and CMV-seropositive. CDR3s include the opening cysteine and the closing phenylalanine or tryptophan. The order of the fields is V gene, clone size, D gene, J gene, CDR3 protein, CDR3 DNA. D genes are given only for firm matches. Clone size is stated in some rows and not others, as once, few, many or a class when expanded.

v_gene: TRBV10-2; abundance: NA; d_gene: TRBD1; j_gene: TRBJ2-2; CDR3aa: CASSTGAGELFF; CDR3nt: TGCGCCAGCAGTACAGGGGCTGGGGAGCTGTTTTTT
v_gene: TRBV2; abundance: few; d_gene: NA; j_gene: TRBJ2-7; CDR3aa: CASSERSSSYEQYF; CDR3nt: TGTGCCAGCAGTGAGCGGTCGAGCTCCTACGAGCAGTACTTC
v_gene: TRBV29-1; abundance: once; d_gene: NA; j_gene: TRBJ2-7; CDR3aa: CSVEGVGSSYEQYF; CDR3nt: TGCAGCGTTGAGGGAGTGGGCAGCTCCTACGAGCAGTACTTC
v_gene: TRBV11-3; abundance: NA; d_gene: NA; j_gene: TRBJ2-7; CDR3aa: CASSLGGSSYEQYF; CDR3nt: TGTGCCAGCAGCTTAGGAGGGAGCTCCTACGAGCAGTACTTC
v_gene: TRBV12-5; abundance: NA; d_gene: NA; j_gene: TRBJ1-5; CDR3aa: CASGLRSGLSGVNQPQHF; CDR3nt: TGTGCTAGTGGTTTAAGGTCAGGGCTTTCTGGCGTAAATCAGCCCCAGCATTTT
v_gene: TRBV2; abundance: NA; d_gene: NA; j_gene: TRBJ2-5; CDR3aa: CASSGKESVTQYF; CDR3nt: TGTGCCAGCAGTGGTAAGGAGTCGGTGACCCAGTACTTC
v_gene: TRBV25-1; abundance: few; d_gene: NA; j_gene: TRBJ1-5; CDR3aa: CASSAGVGNQPQHF; CDR3nt: TGTGCCAGCAGTGCAGGGGTTGGCAATCAGCCCCAGCATTTT
v_gene: TRBV6-5; abundance: few; d_gene: TRBD2; j_gene: TRBJ2-1; CDR3aa: CASRVSGSFGNEQFF; CDR3nt: TGTGCCAGCAGGGTTAGCGGGAGCTTTGGGAATGAGCAGTTCTTC
v_gene: TRBV28; abundance: NA; d_gene: TRBD2; j_gene: TRBJ2-3; CDR3aa: CASLRTSASSDTQYF; CDR3nt: TGTGCCAGCCTCAGGACTAGCGCGAGCTCAGATACGCAGTATTTT
v_gene: TRBV6-5; abundance: NA; d_gene: NA; j_gene: TRBJ1-1; CDR3aa: CASSNHVGGNTEAFF; CDR3nt: TGTGCCAGCAGCAACCACGTCGGGGGAAACACTGAAGCTTTCTTT
v_gene: TRBV5-1; abundance: NA; d_gene: NA; j_gene: TRBJ2-3; CDR3aa: CASSFHSQGSSTDTQYF; CDR3nt: TGCGCCAGCAGCTTCCACTCCCAGGGTTCTAGCACAGATACGCAGTATTTT
v_gene: TRBV7-2; abundance: NA; d_gene: TRBD2; j_gene: TRBJ2-7; CDR3aa: CASSLGTSWEQYF; CDR3nt: TGTGCCAGCAGCCTAGGGACTAGCTGGGAGCAGTACTTC
v_gene: TRBV2; abundance: NA; d_gene: NA; j_gene: TRBJ2-3; CDR3aa: CASAGTDTQYF; CDR3nt: TGTGCCAGCGCGGGGACTGATACGCAGTATTTT
v_gene: TRBV7-9; abundance: NA; d_gene: TRBD1; j_gene: TRBJ2-2; CDR3aa: CASRPTSGQGSGELFF; CDR3nt: TGTGCCAGCAGACCAACCTCGGGACAGGGGTCCGGGGAGCTGTTTTTT
v_gene: TRBV19; abundance: NA; d_gene: NA; j_gene: TRBJ1-2; CDR3aa: CASSRAGGEVGYGYTF; CDR3nt: TGTGCCAGTAGTAGGGCGGGGGGCGAGGTCGGCTATGGCTACACCTTC
v_gene: TRBV5-1; abundance: NA; d_gene: TRBD2; j_gene: TRBJ2-1; CDR3aa: CASSSGLVSNEQFF; CDR3nt: TGCGCCAGCAGCTCGGGACTAGTAAGCAATGAGCAGTTCTTC
v_gene: TRBV30; abundance: NA; d_gene: NA; j_gene: TRBJ2-1; CDR3aa: CAWSDPRDIPYNEQFF; CDR3nt: TGTGCCTGGAGTGACCCCCGGGATATCCCCTACAATGAGCAGTTCTTC
v_gene: TRBV30; abundance: NA; d_gene: TRBD2; j_gene: TRBJ2-3; CDR3aa: CAWSVLSGRIDTQYF; CDR3nt: TGTGCCTGGAGTGTACTTAGCGGGCGAATAGATACGCAGTATTTT
v_gene: TRBV19; abundance: NA; d_gene: TRBD1; j_gene: TRBJ1-1; CDR3aa: CASSIQGAGTEAFF; CDR3nt: TGTGCCAGTAGTATACAGGGGGCCGGCACTGAAGCTTTCTTT
v_gene: TRBV27; abundance: NA; d_gene: TRBD2; j_gene: TRBJ2-7; CDR3aa: CASSSTSGKREQYF; CDR3nt: TGTGCCAGCAGTTCAACTAGCGGGAAACGCGAGCAGTACTTC
v_gene: TRBV7-2; abundance: NA; d_gene: TRBD2; j_gene: TRBJ2-7; CDR3aa: CASSLNPSGSYEQYF; CDR3nt: TGTGCCAGCAGCTTAAATCCCAGCGGGAGCTACGAGCAGTACTTC
v_gene: TRBV2; abundance: NA; d_gene: NA; j_gene: TRBJ2-5; CDR3aa: CASSDGFHVSQETQYF; CDR3nt: TGTGCCAGCAGCGACGGGTTTCACGTCAGCCAAGAGACCCAGTACTTC
v_gene: TRBV28; abundance: once; d_gene: NA; j_gene: TRBJ1-1; CDR3aa: CATKMNTEAFF; CDR3nt: TGTGCCACCAAAATGAACACTGAAGCTTTCTTT
v_gene: TRBV19; abundance: NA; d_gene: NA; j_gene: TRBJ1-4; CDR3aa: CATSDSNEKLFF; CDR3nt: TGTGCCACCTCAGACAGTAATGAAAAACTGTTTTTT
v_gene: TRBV28; abundance: NA; d_gene: TRBD1; j_gene: TRBJ2-5; CDR3aa: CASSSGQGLETQYF; CDR3nt: TGTGCCAGCAGTTCTGGACAGGGCTTAGAGACCCAGTACTTC
v_gene: TRBV28; abundance: NA; d_gene: NA; j_gene: TRBJ2-3; CDR3aa: CASSLLRSSGTDTQYF; CDR3nt: TGTGCCAGCAGTTTACTCCGGTCCAGCGGCACAGATACGCAGTATTTT
v_gene: TRBV12-5; abundance: NA; d_gene: NA; j_gene: TRBJ2-7; CDR3aa: CASGETGLRQYF; CDR3nt: TGTGCTAGTGGTGAAACAGGCCTTCGGCAGTACTTC
v_gene: TRBV7-3; abundance: NA; d_gene: NA; j_gene: TRBJ2-7; CDR3aa: CASSLIAFVSGGSPYEQYF; CDR3nt: TGTGCCAGCAGCTTAATTGCCTTTGTAAGTGGTGGGAGCCCCTACGAGCAGTACTTC
v_gene: TRBV5-1; abundance: NA; d_gene: TRBD1; j_gene: TRBJ2-1; CDR3aa: CASSTGQGAGEQFF; CDR3nt: TGCGCCAGCAGCACAGGACAGGGGGCAGGTGAGCAGTTCTTC
v_gene: TRBV6-6; abundance: NA; d_gene: NA; j_gene: TRBJ2-7; CDR3aa: CASRGNGGTDEQYF; CDR3nt: TGTGCCAGCAGGGGGAACGGAGGGACGGACGAGCAGTACTTC
v_gene: TRBV7-7; abundance: once; d_gene: NA; j_gene: TRBJ2-5; CDR3aa: CASSPNAGDQETQYF; CDR3nt: TGTGCTAGCAGCCCTAATGCCGGAGATCAAGAGACCCAGTACTTC
v_gene: TRBV4-1; abundance: once; d_gene: TRBD2; j_gene: TRBJ2-1; CDR3aa: CASSQEGLDYNEQFF; CDR3nt: TGCGCCAGCAGCCAGGAGGGACTAGACTACAATGAGCAGTTCTTC
v_gene: TRBV19; abundance: NA; d_gene: TRBD2; j_gene: TRBJ2-7; CDR3aa: CASSIIGTSGRNYEQYF; CDR3nt: TGTGCCAGTAGTATAATCGGGACTAGCGGGAGGAACTACGAGCAGTACTTC
v_gene: TRBV5-1; abundance: NA; d_gene: NA; j_gene: TRBJ2-2; CDR3aa: CASSLAARNTGELFF; CDR3nt: TGCGCCAGCAGCTTGGCCGCGCGGAACACCGGGGAGCTGTTTTTT
v_gene: TRBV9; abundance: NA; d_gene: NA; j_gene: TRBJ2-7; CDR3aa: CASSPQGGLNEQYF; CDR3nt: TGTGCCAGCAGCCCCCAGGGAGGCCTCAACGAGCAGTACTTC
v_gene: TRBV10-3; abundance: NA; d_gene: TRBD2; j_gene: TRBJ2-3; CDR3aa: CAISDLAGGRGGTDTQYF; CDR3nt: TGTGCCATCAGTGATCTAGCGGGAGGGCGTGGAGGCACAGATACGCAGTATTTT
v_gene: TRBV5-1; abundance: NA; d_gene: TRBD2; j_gene: TRBJ2-3; CDR3aa: CASSLGREGATDTQYF; CDR3nt: TGCGCCAGCAGCTTGGGGCGGGAGGGGGCCACAGATACGCAGTATTTT
v_gene: TRBV21-1; abundance: NA; d_gene: NA; j_gene: TRBJ2-1; CDR3aa: CASSKASGRANNEQFF; CDR3nt: TGTGCCAGCAGCAAAGCTAGCGGGAGGGCCAACAATGAGCAGTTCTTC
v_gene: TRBV10-3; abundance: NA; d_gene: NA; j_gene: TRBJ2-5; CDR3aa: CAISEEGGETQYF; CDR3nt: TGTGCCATCAGTGAAGAGGGAGGCGAGACCCAGTACTTC
v_gene: TRBV9; abundance: NA; d_gene: TRBD2; j_gene: TRBJ2-3; CDR3aa: CASSIGLASTDTQYF; CDR3nt: TGTGCCAGCAGCATTGGACTAGCGAGCACAGATACGCAGTATTTT
v_gene: TRBV6-5; abundance: NA; d_gene: TRBD1; j_gene: TRBJ2-7; CDR3aa: CASRRDRGNYEQYF; CDR3nt: TGTGCCAGCAGGCGGGACAGGGGGAACTACGAGCAGTACTTC
v_gene: TRBV30; abundance: NA; d_gene: TRBD1; j_gene: TRBJ1-2; CDR3aa: CAWSAGAQGNGYTF; CDR3nt: TGTGCCTGGAGTGCCGGAGCACAGGGGAATGGCTACACCTTC
v_gene: TRBV27; abundance: NA; d_gene: NA; j_gene: TRBJ2-4; CDR3aa: CASSPRGPKNIQYF; CDR3nt: TGTGCCAGCAGCCCCAGGGGCCCCAAAAACATTCAGTACTTC
v_gene: TRBV6-5; abundance: NA; d_gene: NA; j_gene: TRBJ2-6; CDR3aa: CASSYSSSGANVLTF; CDR3nt: TGTGCCAGCAGTTACTCTAGCTCTGGGGCCAACGTCCTGACTTTC
v_gene: TRBV11-3; abundance: NA; d_gene: NA; j_gene: TRBJ2-1; CDR3aa: CASRGLTYNEQFF; CDR3nt: TGTGCCAGCAGGGGACTTACCTACAATGAGCAGTTCTTC
v_gene: TRBV28; abundance: once; d_gene: NA; j_gene: TRBJ2-7; CDR3aa: CASSPGLKMYEQYF; CDR3nt: TGTGCCAGCAGTCCGGGACTTAAGATGTACGAGCAGTACTTC
v_gene: TRBV6-6; abundance: NA; d_gene: TRBD2; j_gene: TRBJ2-5; CDR3aa: CASSDGLAGRETQYF; CDR3nt: TGTGCCAGCAGCGACGGACTAGCGGGACGAGAGACCCAGTACTTC
v_gene: TRBV11-3; abundance: NA; d_gene: NA; j_gene: TRBJ1-2; CDR3aa: CASSEGGGYTF; CDR3nt: TGTGCCAGCAGCGAAGGAGGCGGCTACACCTTC
v_gene: TRBV30; abundance: NA; d_gene: NA; j_gene: TRBJ1-5; CDR3aa: CAWSLWSGTLNQPQHF; CDR3nt: TGTGCCTGGAGCCTTTGGTCTGGGACACTAAATCAGCCCCAGCATTTT
v_gene: TRBV28; abundance: NA; d_gene: NA; j_gene: TRBJ1-3; CDR3aa: CASSPTGVLTGNTIYF; CDR3nt: TGTGCCAGCAGTCCGACAGGAGTGTTAACAGGAAACACCATATATTTT
v_gene: TRBV5-1; abundance: NA; d_gene: TRBD2; j_gene: TRBJ2-4; CDR3aa: CASKKLAGASDIQYF; CDR3nt: TGCGCCAGCAAGAAGCTAGCGGGGGCGTCGGACATTCAGTACTTC
v_gene: TRBV28; abundance: NA; d_gene: TRBD2; j_gene: TRBJ2-3; CDR3aa: CASSLSSGRSTDTQYF; CDR3nt: TGTGCCAGCAGTCTATCTAGCGGGAGGTCTACAGATACGCAGTATTTT
v_gene: TRBV6-1; abundance: few; d_gene: TRBD1; j_gene: TRBJ1-5; CDR3aa: CASSLDRGNQPQHF; CDR3nt: TGTGCCAGCAGTTTGGACAGGGGAAATCAGCCCCAGCATTTT
v_gene: TRBV28; abundance: NA; d_gene: NA; j_gene: TRBJ2-7; CDR3aa: CASSFPGSAINSYEQYF; CDR3nt: TGTGCCAGCAGTTTTCCGGGTTCGGCGATTAACTCCTACGAGCAGTACTTC
v_gene: TRBV30; abundance: NA; d_gene: NA; j_gene: TRBJ2-1; CDR3aa: CAWYQGGEQFF; CDR3nt: TGTGCCTGGTACCAAGGCGGTGAGCAGTTCTTC